Listed here is a single T cell receptor (beta chain). This clone was found once. Its antigen is currently not known. Base qualities were left out, and no much larger clone turns up one base away. The sample belongs to a study of blood T cell repertoires in COVID-19 (dated by TCRdb to about 2020). With regard to the full study: The collaborator samples originated in the United States, Italy and Spain and spanned the acute and convalescent phases of COVID-19. Where HLA class I and class II types were available, the types were taken from metadata supplied by the sample provider, not from assay-based typing. Nearly every sample came with metadata listing a de-identified subject ID, COVID-19 status, age in years and sex. A freely available public database, intended as a resource for researchers studying the immune response to SARS-CoV-2, is where the repertoires were released. The samples were drawn from the first 160 participants of the ongoing ImmuneRACE study and from over a thousand subjects provided by 6 global collaborators. The prospective study material was composed of cDNA or gDNA derived from T cells, B-cell-depleted T cells, or PBMCs. Deeply sampled blood TCRbeta repertoires from subjects exposed to, actively infected with, or recovered from COVID-19 were included in the dataset.

Participants in the prospective study were aged about 18 to 95 years, lived in some 24 United States geographic areas, and enrolled through a virtual design. In the prospective study, participants were assigned to cohorts based on the clinical history participants reported in a screening survey and a study questionnaire. For ImmuneRACE Cohort 3, a participant was defined as recovered based on two consecutive negative NP/OP PCR tests, clearance by a healthcare professional, or resolution of symptoms. Each participant in the prospective study had whole blood, serum and a nasopharyngeal or oropharyngeal swab collected by mobile phlebotomists. Prospective study participants could optionally give additional blood draws and questionnaires over an approximately 2-month period. Blood samples from the prospective study were shipped frozen or at room temperature prior to DNA extraction. The full study reports these points: The amount of clinical and demographic metadata varied by source and participant and was provided uncurated.

TCRbeta CDR3 regions were amplified from genomic DNA using the immunoSEQ Assay, a bias-controlled multiplex PCR. In the source study's methods: The number of nucleated cells in each sample was estimated from the amplification of reference gene primers within the assay. To quantify the absolute abundance of each unique TCRbeta CDR3 rearrangement, sequence reads were collapsed and filtered. For each sample, productive Simpson clonality was calculated as the square root of Simpson's diversity index across productive rearrangements. Sourced from immuneACCESS, this table was stored by TCRdb with only in-frame sequences that have V and J called. A share of the clones is absent; for the studies checked, an unresolved V gene accounts for under half, and the remainder has no known explanation. The DNA was the basis for D and trimming; V, J and clone size are from that table. Within this sample are roughly 290,000 clones, with 70% to 90% of them counted one time only. The top ten hold about 4.3% of the sample.

The CDR3 numbers 16 residues from cysteine through phenylalanine. Only the CDR3 DNA stays, 48 bases, in frame from base 1. For this chain, trimming is 5 bases at the V end and 4 bases at the J end, and the number of junction bases without a gene match is 9. The germline V gene encodes CDR1 SGHTA and CDR2 FQGNSA. This TCR was recovered from a woman aged 25 to 39 who had recovered from COVID-19. The chain uses TRBV7-2 and TRBJ2-2; TRBD1 matches 8 bases in the middle. Sequenced: PBMCs or T cells enriched from blood (not recorded which). The DNA is as follows: TGTGCCAGCAGCAAACGGACAGGGTATGGCACCGGGGAGCTGTTTTTT. The resulting protein is CASSKRTGYGTGELFF.